This T cell receptor (beta chain) derives from a study of blood T cell repertoires in COVID-19. Germline CDR1 is KGHDR and CDR2 is SFDVKD. V shed 4 bases and J shed 5 bases, with 14 bases lying between them. The CDR3 runs 14 residues. The table came from immunoSEQ multiplex PCR; TCRdb's copy has only in-frame clones and leaves some out. This table holds approximately 53,000 clones, 75% to 85% found once. This clonotype was sampled from a man aged 35 to 55 with acute or convalescent COVID-19. The chain uses TRBV24-1 and TRBJ2-7; a weak D match, TRBD2 (5 bases). Sequenced input: peripheral blood. The CDR3 DNA is TGTGCCACCAGTGACAGTTTTGGGAGCGACGAGCAGTACTTC. The encoded protein is CATSDSFGSDEQYF.